This T cell receptor (beta chain) was sequenced in a study of cytomegalovirus exposure and HLA in healthy donors. Study-wide points: Analyzed later, association rates of TCRs varied across HLA loci, with DRB1 most and HLA-C fewest. There was a cluster of highly shared sequence variants that was likely a sequencing artifact. What TCR beta sequences reportedly achieved was accurate prediction of HLA-A and HLA-B alleles in most subjects.

The PCR ran on 60 Vbeta and 13 Jbeta primers. Authors' methods: Later, an analysis found about 83 million unique TCR beta chains, and approximately 10 million of these were shared. The repertoire was sequenced with immunoSEQ multiplex PCR; TCRdb's copy has only in-frame clones and lacks some. V and J calls and clone size are given by that table; D and trimming were obtained from the DNA. The data hold some 200,000 clones, with around four fifths observed a single time. Germline V gives CDR1 SEHNR, CDR2 FQNEAQ (reference sequence). The length of the CDR3 is 14 residues. Notes on this clone: The antigen is unknown. One end of the junction varies from germline; a read error may be responsible.

The sequence was collected from a female donor in good health and CMV-seronegative. Sequenced input: PBMCs. The V call is TRBV7-9, the J call TRBJ2-7, with 10 bases identical to TRBD2. CDR3 sequence: CSSSLAGGSYEQYF. The DNA of the CDR3 is TGTTCCAGCAGCTTAGCGGGAGGAAGCTACGAGCAGTACTTC.